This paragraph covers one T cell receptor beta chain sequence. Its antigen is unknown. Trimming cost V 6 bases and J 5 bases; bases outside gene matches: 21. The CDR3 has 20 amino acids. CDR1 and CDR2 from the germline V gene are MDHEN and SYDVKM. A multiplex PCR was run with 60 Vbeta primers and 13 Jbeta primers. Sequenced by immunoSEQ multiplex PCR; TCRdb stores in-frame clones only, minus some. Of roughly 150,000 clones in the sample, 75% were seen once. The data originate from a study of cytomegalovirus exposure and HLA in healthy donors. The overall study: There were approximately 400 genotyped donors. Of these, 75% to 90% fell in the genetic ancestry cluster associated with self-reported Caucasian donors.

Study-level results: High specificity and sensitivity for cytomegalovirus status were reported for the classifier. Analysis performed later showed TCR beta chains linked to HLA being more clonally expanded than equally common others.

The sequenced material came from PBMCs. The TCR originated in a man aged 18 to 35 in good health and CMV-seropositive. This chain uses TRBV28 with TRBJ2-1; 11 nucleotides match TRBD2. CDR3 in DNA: TGTGCCAGCAGAAGACGGGAACCCCCCGGACTAGCGGGCCCTAACAATGAGCAGTTCTTC. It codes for CASRRREPPGLAGPNNEQFF.